The entry below describes one T cell receptor (beta chain). This sample stems from a study of blood T cells in healthy people across ages. Next came a second PCR, run for about 6 to 12 cycles, which used a sample-barcoded 5' primer along with a J-beta primer mix. Using its own MiXCR run on the 5' RACE reads, TCRdb lists one record per CDR3 protein. The sample records about 640,000 distinct CDR3 sequences, under 65% being singletons. CDR3 length: 11 residues. V lost 10 bases and J lost 9, with 13 bases in between. CDR1 and CDR2 from the germline V gene are ENHRY and SYGVKD. The source material was blood. The chain combines TRBV10-3 with TRBJ2-1; D ambiguous. The sequence was collected from a man between 60 and 70 years old in good health. The CDR3 bases are TGTGCCACCGTTACCGGTAGTGAGCAGTTCTTC. Encoded protein: CATVTGSEQFF.